The 10 T cell receptor beta chains in this list originate from one sample, sequenced in a study of T cell repertoires in cytomegalovirus infection. TCRdb passed the reads through MiXCR, listing each CDR3 protein once. The sample holds around 900,000 distinct CDR3 sequences; 31% are singletons and the top ten take 13%. Their cognate antigens are unknown. Sample: cultured CD8+ T cells from PBMCs, taken from culture after CMV antigen stimulation. The source of these receptors is a human donor in good health (CMV status not recorded). Some clones in this sample may be carry-over from other donors' samples.

The genes are TRBV19 and TRBJ2-3; D ambiguous. The V gene lost 7 bases and the J gene lost 2 bases, with 10 bases spanning the gap. This CDR3 comprises 13 residues. Germline values: CDR1 LNHDA, CDR2 SQIVND (reference sequence). The CDR3 DNA is TGTGCCAGTACCACGACCCCCACAGATACGCAGTATTTT. This gives the protein CASTTTPTDTQYF.

The chain uses TRBV19 and TRBJ1-2; the D gene is possibly TRBD1 (5 bases). Trimming cost V 3 bases and J 9 bases, with 11 bases left between them. This CDR3 contains 12 residues. Germline CDR1 is LNHDA and CDR2 is SQIVND (reference sequence). CDR3 in DNA: TGTGCCAGTAGTATCGGACAAGCCTGCTACACCTTC. Its translation: CASSIGQACYTF.

In its sample, this clonotype was seen once. This sequence joins TRBV7-9 and TRBJ2-1; the match to TRBD1 covers 7 bases. With 4 bases clipped from V and 6 bases from J, the junction kept 9 bases outside the gene matches. The CDR3 has 15 residues. Per germline, CDR1 SEHNR and CDR2 FQNEAQ (reference sequence). This CDR3 reads CASSSRSRGFNEQFF. DNA of the CDR3: TGTGCCAGCAGCTCTCGGAGCAGGGGGTTCAATGAGCAGTTCTTC.

This clonotype has just a few counts. V usage is TRBV7-2 and J usage is TRBJ2-2; TRBD2 matches at 12 bases. Per germline, CDR1 SGHTA and CDR2 FQGNSA. The V and J ends lost 5 bases and 5 bases, in that order; junction bases with no gene match: 9. There are 17 residues in the CDR3. This chain's CDR3 is CASSHGTSGLFTGELFF. Here the CDR3 DNA reads TGTGCCAGCAGCCACGGGACTAGCGGGCTCTTTACCGGGGAGCTGTTTTTT.

The chain recombines TRBV6-6 with TRBJ2-3; 12 nucleotides align to TRBD2. This CDR3 spans 15 amino acids. From germline, CDR1 is MNHNY and CDR2 SVGAGI (reference sequence). The V segment lost 2 bases and the J segment 8 bases; nucleotides outside the gene matches: 5. CDR3 coding DNA: TGTGCCAGCAGTTACACTAGCGGGGGGAAGGGTACGCAGTATTTT. Translating gives CASSYTSGGKGTQYF.

In the case of this clonotype: One end of the junction fails to match germline, which may point to a read error. The chain joins TRBV7-4 to TRBJ2-5, with D maybe TRBD1 (5 bases). The CDR3 extends over 14 amino acids. Germline V gives CDR1 SGHVT, CDR2 SQSDAQ. The CDR3 protein is CAGSLGQGGETQYF. CDR3 coding DNA: TGTGCCGGCAGCTTAGGCCAGGGTGGAGAGACCCAGTACTTC.

The chain combines TRBV4-2 with TRBJ2-1; D gene uncertain. Trimming cost V 1 base and J 7 bases, with 14 bases left between them. The CDR3 is 15 residues long. Germline-derived CDR1 and CDR2 are LGHNA and YNFKEQ. Here the CDR3 DNA reads TGTGCCAGCAGCCAAGGGCCGGGCTACGAGAATGAGCAGTTCTTC. Encoded protein: CASSQGPGYENEQFF.

Here the CDR3 DNA reads TGTGCCAGCAGAGCAGGCAGGGGGGAGCAGTACTTC. Protein sequence: CASRAGRGEQYF. V is TRBV27 and J is TRBJ2-7; 7 positions agree with TRBD1. The CDR3 has 12 residues. The ends lost 6 bases at V and 7 bases at J; junction bases unmatched: 6. In germline, CDR1 is MNHEY, CDR2 SMNVEV (reference sequence).

The chain carries TRBV9 and TRBJ1-1; no definite D call. Germline loops: CDR1 SGDLS, CDR2 YYNGEE. V dropped 4 bases and J dropped 3 bases, with 10 bases sitting between them. The CDR3 contains 13 residues. CDR3 sequence: CASSPAGHTEAFF. The CDR3 coding sequence is TGTGCCAGCAGCCCCGCCGGACACACTGAAGCTTTCTTT. Full variable domain (outside the CDR3, taken from reference TRBV9 and TRBJ1-1): DSGVTQTPKHLITATGQRVTLRCSPRSGDLSVYWYQQSLDQGLQFLIQYYNGEERAKGNILERFSAQQFPDLHSELNLSSLELGDSALYFCASSPAGHTEAFFGQGTRLTVV.

This clonotype was counted ten times or more. This chain's CDR3 is CASSLADRGLYEQYF. The CDR3 region has the DNA TGTGCCAGCAGCTTAGCGGACAGGGGGTTGTACGAGCAGTACTTC. This rearrangement joins TRBV7-2 to TRBJ2-7; 10 bases line up with TRBD1. V lost 0 bases to trimming and J lost 4 bases; unmatched junction nucleotides: 3. There are 15 residues in the CDR3. The germline V gene has CDR1 SGHTA and CDR2 FQGNSA.